Each of the 25 T cell receptor beta chains below was sequenced from the same sample in a study of vaccination and CD4 T cells after COVID-19. What these receptors recognize is not known. An Oncomine TCR Beta short-read assay was used to sequence the DNA from cultured CD4+ T cells. TCRdb re-derived calls from the PCR reads in MiXCR, one entry per CDR3 protein. The sample contains several thousand distinct CDR3 sequences, roughly 21% of which appear only once. Treatment of the sample: roughly 10-day PBMC culture with coronavirus spike peptide pools or control peptides (ViraFEST assay). The source material was CD4+ T cells from blood, cultured in vitro. These receptor sequences come from a human donor who had recovered from COVID-19.

The rearrangement links TRBV30 to TRBJ1-1, with no clear D. The CDR3 is 13 amino acids. The ends were cut back, 5 bases at V and 6 bases at J, with 16 bases in the middle. Germline loops: CDR1 GTSNPN, CDR2 SVGIG (reference sequence). CDR3 sequence (DNA): TGTGCCTGGTCAGGCTCAGCCCCCTCTGAAGCTTTCTTT. It translates to CAWSGSAPSEAFF.

In this sample, this clonotype turned up a few times. The chain uses TRBV20-1 and TRBJ2-6; no firm D call. CDR3 length: 14 amino acids. Trimming cost V 5 bases and J 0 bases, with 8 bases left between them. Germline CDR1 and CDR2: DFQATT and SNEGSKA (reference sequence). The CDR3 protein is CSAPDGSGANVLTF. CDR3 bases: TGCAGTGCTCCGGACGGCTCTGGGGCCAACGTCCTGACTTTC.

The gene calls are TRBV7-3 and TRBJ2-2; a weak D match, TRBD1 (6 bases). The CDR3 extends over 18 amino acids. Germline V gives CDR1 SGHTA, CDR2 FQGTGA. Trimming pared 7 bases from V and 4 bases from J, leaving 25 bases between. CDR3: CASTAFPRTDLSTGELFF. The CDR3 coding sequence is TGTGCCAGCACCGCTTTCCCCCGGACAGACTTGAGCACCGGGGAGCTGTTTTTT. The variable domain in full, completed from reference TRBV7-3 and TRBJ2-2, reads GAGVSQTPSNKVTEKGKYVELRCDPISGHTALYWYRQSLGQGPEFLIYFQGTGAADDSGLPNDRFFAVRPEGSVSTLKIQRTERGDSAVYLCASTAFPRTDLSTGELFFGEGSRLTVL.

This clonotype has only a few counts. The chain links TRBV12-3 or TRBV12-4 to TRBJ2-1; no firm D call. V lost 6 bases to trimming and J lost 3 bases, with 9 bases between them. The CDR3 sequence is 13 residues long. CDR3 in amino acids: CASSLRYYNEQFF. The DNA for the CDR3 is TGTGCCAGCAGCCTGAGGTACTACAATGAGCAGTTCTTC.

This clonotype has only a few counts. The CDR3 protein is CASSERGVRSPLHF. Here the CDR3 DNA reads TGTGCCAGCAGTGAAAGAGGGGTACGGTCACCCCTCCACTTT. The chain carries TRBV2 and TRBJ1-6, with D possibly being TRBD1 (5 bases). In germline, CDR1 is SNHLY, CDR2 FYNNEI. The ends were cut back, 2 bases at V and 10 bases at J, with 12 bases in the middle. The CDR3 loop spans 14 amino acids.

The J gene is TRBJ1-5, the V gene TRBV6-5; TRBD1 matches at 9 bases. Trimming at V came to 4 bases and at J to 6 bases, leaving 19 bases not matched to a gene. Germline V CDR1 and CDR2: MNHEY, SVGAGI. The length of the CDR3 is 19 residues. CDR3 coding DNA: TGTGCCAGCAGTTCCACACCCACCCAGGGACAGGGAAAAACTCAGCCCCAGCATTTT. It yields the protein CASSSTPTQGQGKTQPQHF.

The chain employs TRBV10-1 and TRBJ2-3; possibly TRBD2 for D (6 bases). Germline V lookup: CDR1 WNHNN, CDR2 SYGVQD (reference sequence). The V end was cut by 3 bases, the J end by 4 bases, with 17 bases between. This CDR3 is built from 16 residues. CDR3 sequence (DNA): TGCGCCAGCAGTGATCATAAGGCGGGGTGGGCAGATACGCAGTATTTT. Amino acids: CASSDHKAGWADTQYF.

This clonotype has a handful of counts. Here the CDR3 reads CASSQRSPSTDTQYF. In DNA, the CDR3 is TGCGCCAGCAGCCAGCGGAGCCCTAGCACAGATACGCAGTATTTT. The chain has TRBV23-1 and TRBJ2-3; perhaps TRBD2 as D (5 bases). TRBV23-1 belongs to the ORF category, with a function that is uncertain. V was clipped by 6 bases and J by 0 bases, with 13 bases between them. The CDR3 length is 15 residues.

By its share, this clonotype is medium-sized. The gene calls are TRBV15 and TRBJ1-2, with D hard to call. This CDR3 is built from 12 residues. In germline, CDR1 is LNHNV, CDR2 YYDKDF (reference sequence). V lost 0 bases and J lost 8, with 7 bases in between. The CDR3 sequence is CATSRDLRGYTF. The CDR3 nucleotides are TGTGCCACCAGCAGAGATCTAAGGGGCTACACCTTC.

This clonotype is large within its sample. The chain recombines TRBV6-1 with TRBJ1-2; D is ambiguous. Trimming stripped 5 bases from V and 6 bases from J, with 16 bases between. The CDR3 length is 14 residues. Per the germline V gene, CDR1 is MNHNS and CDR2 is SASEGT. CDR3: CASSPLPTPDGYTF. The CDR3 nucleotides read TGTGCCAGCAGTCCCCTCCCCACACCGGATGGCTACACCTTC.

This clonotype was observed a handful of times. The CDR3 here is CAWSVGVQPQHF. The CDR3 DNA reads TGTGCCTGGAGTGTAGGCGTACAGCCCCAGCATTTT. V and J are TRBV30 and TRBJ1-5; D is uncertain. Trimming removed 0 bases at V and 7 bases at J, with 7 bases between. CDR1 is GTSNPN and CDR2 is SVGIG in the germline V gene (reference sequence). This CDR3 is built from 12 residues. Looking up the rest from reference TRBV30 and TRBJ1-5 gives the full variable domain: SQTIHQWPATLVQPVGSPLSLECTVEGTSNPNLYWYRQAAGRGLQLLFYSVGIGQISSEVPQNLSASRPQDRQFILSSKKLLLSDSGFYLCAWSVGVQPQHFGDGTRLSIL.

This clonotype was counted only a few times. The chain employs TRBV10-3 and TRBJ2-7; D is unclear. V lost 3 bases, J lost 5 bases, and 8 bases lay in between. Germline V lookup: CDR1 ENHRY, CDR2 SYGVKD. The CDR3 spans 12 residues. Written as DNA, the CDR3 is TGTGCCATCAGTGACATCAGTGACGAGCAGTACTTC. Protein product: CAISDISDEQYF.

Details on this clonotype: Compared with germline, one end of the junction differs, possibly owing to a read error. The V call is TRBV19, the J call TRBJ2-7; weak D call: TRBD1 (5 bases). CDR3 size: 15 residues. The germline V gene has CDR1 LNHDA and CDR2 SQIVND (reference sequence). In DNA form, the CDR3 reads TGTACCAGTAGTCCCATTGCAGGGAACAACTACGAGCAGTACTTC. Amino acid sequence: CTSSPIAGNNYEQYF.

Turning to this clonotype: One junction end disagrees with the germline gene, perhaps due to a read error. This chain connects TRBV28 to TRBJ2-3; tentatively, D is TRBD1 (6 bases). The V gene's germline CDR1 is MDHEN and CDR2 SYDVKM. The CDR3 totals 15 residues. CDR3 in amino acids: CTSRHFGQLTDTQYF. The CDR3 nucleotides read TGTACCAGCAGACATTTCGGACAGCTCACAGATACGCAGTATTTT.

This clonotype was seen more than once but under ten times. The chain carries TRBV12-3 or TRBV12-4 and TRBJ1-1, with D possibly being TRBD1 (6 bases). The CDR3 has 14 residues. V lost 5 bases, J lost 3 bases, and 13 bases lay in between. CDR3 loop: CASSPRDTYTEAFF. The CDR3 DNA is TGTGCCAGCAGTCCCCGGGACACCTACACTGAAGCTTTCTTT.

The CDR3 here is CASSPSSGGVPTDEQFF. The CDR3 DNA is TGTGCCAGCAGCCCAAGTAGCGGGGGGGTCCCCACGGATGAGCAGTTCTTC. The chain is built from TRBV12-3 or TRBV12-4 and TRBJ2-1; 11 positions agree with TRBD2. The CDR3 has 17 amino acids. V was clipped by 6 bases and J by 8 bases; unmatched bases: 15.

This chain links TRBV18 with TRBJ1-1, with D possibly being TRBD1 (6 bases). Looked up from germline, CDR1 is KGHSH and CDR2 is LQKENI. Trimming shortened V by 6 bases and J by 0 bases, and 17 bases separated the two germline ends. The CDR3 sequence is 16 residues long. CDR3 in DNA: TGTGCCAGCTCGCCCTTGACAGGTAGAATGAACACTGAAGCTTTCTTT. This translates into CASSPLTGRMNTEAFF.

The rearrangement links TRBV4-1 to TRBJ1-1; D is perhaps TRBD1 (6 bases). The CDR3 consists of 13 residues. Trimming stripped 8 bases from V and 4 bases from J, with 14 bases between. Germline V gene data show CDR1 as MGHRA and CDR2 as YSYEKL. This CDR3 reads CASARGASTEAFF. The CDR3, as DNA: TGCGCCAGCGCTCGGGGGGCCAGCACTGAAGCTTTCTTT.

This chain joins TRBV12-5 and TRBJ1-2; TRBD1 matches at 9 bases. This CDR3 region has 14 residues. The trim removed 6 bases at V and 6 bases at J, leaving 8 bases unmatched. Germline V gene lookup returns CDR1 LGHNT and CDR2 FRNRAP. The CDR3 loop is CASGGDRVINGYTF. The CDR3 nucleotides read TGTGCTAGTGGGGGGGACAGGGTAATAAATGGCTACACCTTC.

This clonotype was counted between two and nine times. The rearrangement joins TRBV6-1 to TRBJ2-7; D is uncertain. The CDR3 loop spans 13 amino acids. Germline V gene data show CDR1 as MNHNS and CDR2 as SASEGT. V gave up 6 bases and J gave up 2 bases, with 11 bases separating them. The CDR3 DNA sequence: TGTGCCAGCAGAATGGACGGAACCTACGAGCAGTACTTC. This sequence encodes CASRMDGTYEQYF.

This clonotype turned up a few times. The rearrangement joins TRBV6-1 to TRBJ2-5; the D is unclear. CDR1 is MNHNS, CDR2 SASEGT, per germline. V shed 7 bases and J shed 4 bases, with 13 bases lying between them. The CDR3 has 13 amino acids. The CDR3 DNA reads as TGTGCCAGCACACCCCCGGGTTTAGAGACCCAGTACTTC. This codes for CASTPPGLETQYF.

The rearrangement uses TRBV29-1 and TRBJ2-5; no clear D. The length of the CDR3 is 12 residues. CDR1 SQVTM and CDR2 ANQGSEA come from the germline V gene. The V end was cut by 3 bases, the J end by 2 bases, with 7 bases between. In DNA, the CDR3 is TGCAGCGTTGACTATCCTCAAGAGACCCAGTACTTC. This encodes CSVDYPQETQYF.

The V gene is TRBV9, the J gene TRBJ1-2, with 8 bases aligning to TRBD1. There are 14 residues in the CDR3. V lost 0 bases to trimming and J lost 7 bases; unmatched junction nucleotides: 5. Germline V gene data show CDR1 as SGDLS and CDR2 as YYNGEE. Here the CDR3 reads CASSVGQGMSGYTF. The CDR3 DNA sequence: TGTGCCAGCAGCGTAGGACAGGGGATGAGTGGCTACACCTTC.

This clonotype has only a few counts. This chain links TRBV7-6 with TRBJ1-6; no clear D gene. CDR3 size: 16 residues. Trimming cost V 2 bases and J 3 bases, with 11 bases left between them. CDR1 SGHVS and CDR2 FNYEAQ come from the germline V gene. Here the CDR3 reads CASSLSGPIYNSPLHF. The CDR3 nucleotides read TGTGCCAGCAGCTTATCCGGACCTATCTATAATTCACCCCTCCACTTT.

This clonotype qualifies as medium-sized (0.01 to 0.1%). The rearrangement uses TRBV15 and TRBJ2-3; 7 nucleotides match TRBD2. The CDR3 length is 18 residues. The J segment lost 0 bases and the V segment lost 1 base, leaving 10 bases of the junction unmatched. Germline CDR1 LNHNV, CDR2 YYDKDF (reference sequence). CDR3 bases: TGTGCCACCAGCAGAGGTTTTGGAGCGGGATCAAGCACAGATACGCAGTATTTT. It encodes CATSRGFGAGSSTDTQYF. The complete variable domain, with remaining parts taken from reference TRBV15 and TRBJ2-3, reads DAMVIQNPRYQVTQFGKPVTLSCSQTLNHNVMYWYQQKSSQAPKLLFHYYDKDFNNEADTPDNFQSRRPNTSFCFLDIRSPGLGDTAMYLCATSRGFGAGSSTDTQYFGPGTRLTVL.